This T cell receptor (beta chain) appears in the sequencing data of a study of T cells after yellow fever vaccination (dated by TCRdb to about 2019). Regarding the research as a whole: The SMART-Seq v4 Ultra Low Input RNA kit was used to prepare libraries from fractions with low cell numbers. Bulk TCR alpha and beta repertoires were sequenced longitudinally to track T-cell clones before and after primary and booster YFV17D yellow fever vaccination. Two healthy male donors made up the cohort, one aged 18 to 30 years and the other aged 30 to 40 years. Bulk PBMC replicates and cell subsets were isolated from blood drawn at multiple timepoints before and after both primary and secondary immunization.

As to this clonotype: Which antigen it targets is not known. No qualities accompany the bases; no much larger clone lies one base away.

The treatment or condition label of this sample denotes: live attenuated yellow fever vaccine strain. At each blood-draw timepoint, two biological replicates of bulk PBMCs were obtained. PBMCs were isolated from peripheral blood using a standard Ficoll-Paque protocol. TriZol was used to extract RNA from bulk PBMCs, from CD4 and CD8 fractions, and from dextramer-positive and dextramer-negative fractions. Broad study findings and their caveats: The secondary T-cell response was weaker than the primary response but faster, peaking on day 5 instead of day 15. Most clones expanded after primary vaccination (around 96% of CD4 and 80% to 90% of CD8) were re-detected after the booster, suggesting that broad memory maintenance occurred. A small fraction of clonotypes showed up in both the CD4 and CD8 compartments, probably as a result of convergent recombination. Because abundant contaminating clonotypes from the bulk population could be contained in FACS-sorted repertoires, computational filtering was required. Only a couple of donors were included in the study, so the extent to which the findings can be generalized is limited.

CDR1 DFQATT and CDR2 SNEGSKA are derived from the germline V gene (reference sequence). Including the terminal cysteine and phenylalanine, the CDR3 comprises 15 residues. Solely the CDR3 DNA is kept, with 45 bases framed from the first base. Relative to germline, V is 3 bases shorter and J is 7 bases shorter, with 20 bases between their ends. Synthesis of TCR cDNA relied on 5'RACE template switching, a step that introduced a universal primer site along with unique molecular identifiers. cDNA synthesis was primed from both the TCR alpha and TCR beta constant segments. Library amplification involved two PCR steps, and the second step added sample barcodes and sequencing adapters. Sequencing of libraries was done on Illumina HiSeq 2500 (2x100 bp) or NovaSeq (2x150 bp). As for the original processing: MIGEC handled demultiplexing of reads and collapsing into UMI consensus sequences, while MiXCR performed V(D)J alignment. Using edgeR on replicate PBMC samples, clonotypes were called vaccine-responding if FDR was below 0.01 and the log2 fold change was above 5 up to day 15. Bulk clonotypes were assigned CD4 or CD8 identity according to which sequenced CD4 or CD8 repertoire held them at higher abundance. Clones were called with MiXCR by TCRdb after fastp trimmed the public reads at Q25, and only in-frame beta chains were retained. CDR3 protein duplicates are merged, each entry listing the most common genes and DNA. Clone size and V and J calls follow TCRdb, not the original study. The table for this sample lists 620,000 or so distinct CDR3 sequences; more than 9% of them were counted only once. The ten largest make up under 15% of the sample.

The sample consisted of PBMCs, taken on the day of the yellow fever booster vaccination. This receptor was obtained from a man aged 25-45 years who received the YFV17D yellow fever vaccine. The chain is assembled from TRBV20-1 and TRBJ2-3; the D gene cannot be resolved reliably. The bases are TGCAGTGCTAGTCATGGTGACACCGGGCCTTATACGCAGTATTTT. Its product reads: CSASHGDTGPYTQYF.